The next 2 T cell receptor beta chains were all read from a single sample in a study of blood T cell repertoires in COVID-19. Using immunoSEQ multiplex PCR, the repertoire was profiled, and TCRdb retains in-frame clones only, with some absent. The table shows under 250,000 clones, with about 89% occurring only once. Input material: peripheral blood. All receptors derive from a woman aged 55-70 years who had recovered from COVID-19.

This sequence joins TRBV18 and TRBJ2-1; 13 bases fit TRBD2. The CDR3 contains 13 residues. Per the germline V gene, CDR1 is KGHSH and CDR2 is LQKENI. The V segment lost 8 bases and the J segment 8 bases; nucleotides outside the gene matches: 3. The CDR3 DNA reads as TGTGCCAGCCGCACTAGCGGGGGGGATGAGCAGTTCTTC. Protein sequence: CASRTSGGDEQFF.

V is TRBV7-2 and J is TRBJ2-3, with 8 nucleotides matching TRBD2. J was trimmed by 5 bases and V by 5 bases; bases with no gene match: 12. CDR1 and CDR2 (germline): SGHTA, FQGNSA. This CDR3 comprises 16 residues. In DNA form, the CDR3 reads TGTGCCAGCAGCGTCGTGGGGGAGGCGGGGGGAGATACGCAGTATTTT. The encoded protein is CASSVVGEAGGDTQYF.